Below are 21 T cell receptor beta chains sequenced from a single sample in a study of shared clonotypes between healthy human individuals. Assay used: immunoSEQ multiplex PCR; TCRdb lists only in-frame clones, some missing. The sample consists of about 340,000 clones, roughly 70% of them appearing once. The sequenced sample was memory CD4+ T cells sorted from blood. Subset denoted: CD45RA-negative fraction. These receptors all come from a man younger than 40 in good health.

The chain combines TRBV5-1 with TRBJ2-5, with D unresolved. The CDR3 is 14 amino acids. Germline CDR1 is SGHRS and CDR2 is YFSETQ. The V end was cut by 0 bases, the J end by 5 bases, with 11 bases between. The CDR3 protein is CASSLEWLGETQYF. The DNA of the CDR3 is TGCGCCAGCAGCTTGGAATGGCTTGGGGAGACCCAGTACTTC. The full variable domain, completed using reference TRBV5-1 and TRBJ2-5, is KAGVTQTPRYLIKTRGQQVTLSCSPISGHRSVSWYQQTPGQGLQFLFEYFSETQRNKGNFPGRFSGRQFSNSRSEMNVSTLELGDSALYLCASSLEWLGETQYFGPGTRLLVL.

The chain carries TRBV5-4 and TRBJ2-3; TRBD1 is a possible D gene (5 bases). Per the germline V gene, CDR1 is SGHNT and CDR2 is YYREEE (reference sequence). This CDR3 comprises 17 residues. Trimming pared 0 bases from V and 3 bases from J, leaving 17 bases between. The CDR3 loop reads CASSLGARGFSTDTQYF. CDR3 DNA: TGTGCCAGCAGCTTGGGAGCTAGGGGCTTTTCTACAGATACGCAGTATTTT.

As concerns this clone: The sample has other DNA sequences that encode this CDR3 too. The chain recombines TRBV19 with TRBJ1-5; the match to TRBD1 covers 10 bases. CDR3 length: 16 amino acids. The germline CDR1 and CDR2 sequences are LNHDA and SQIVND (reference sequence). Trimming removed 3 bases from V and 2 bases from J; junction bases left unmatched: 4. As DNA, the CDR3 is TGTGCCAGTAGTATGGGACAGGGGTTGGGCAATCAGCCCCAGCATTTT. Translated: CASSMGQGLGNQPQHF.

This clone was detected only a few times. V gene TRBV5-1 combines with J gene TRBJ1-3, with D unclear. The CDR3 is 13 amino acids. The germline V gene has CDR1 SGHRS and CDR2 YFSETQ. V lost 4 bases to trimming and J lost 6 bases, with 11 bases between them. Here the CDR3 reads CASSMSAQNTIYF. As DNA, the CDR3 is TGCGCCAGCAGCATGTCGGCCCAAAACACCATATATTTT. Based on the CDR3 plus reference TRBV5-1 and TRBJ1-3, the full variable domain is KAGVTQTPRYLIKTRGQQVTLSCSPISGHRSVSWYQQTPGQGLQFLFEYFSETQRNKGNFPGRFSGRQFSNSRSEMNVSTLELGDSALYLCASSMSAQNTIYFGEGSWLTVV.

This chain connects TRBV18 to TRBJ2-7, with 8 bases matching TRBD1. The CDR3 length is 15 residues. V lost 4 bases, J lost 0 bases, and 5 bases stayed unmatched. Germline lookup yields CDR1 KGHSH and CDR2 LQKENI. This chain's CDR3 is CASSRAGTGSYEQYF. The CDR3 coding sequence is TGTGCCAGCTCACGAGCCGGGACAGGCTCCTACGAGCAGTACTTC. The variable domain in full, completed from reference TRBV18 and TRBJ2-7, reads NAGVMQNPRHLVRRRGQEARLRCSPMKGHSHVYWYRQLPEEGLKFMVYLQKENIIDESGMPKERFSAEFPKEGPSILRIQQVVRGDSAAYFCASSRAGTGSYEQYFGPGTRLTVT.

V usage is TRBV5-1 and J usage is TRBJ1-1, with 9 bases that match TRBD1. Unmatched junction bases numbered 4, after V lost 4 bases and J lost 6 bases. This CDR3 is 13 amino acids long. In germline, CDR1 is SGHRS, CDR2 YFSETQ. The CDR3 coding sequence is TGCGCCAGCAGCGGCACAGGGGGCTCTGAAGCTTTCTTT. This sequence encodes CASSGTGGSEAFF.

The V and J genes are TRBV18 and TRBJ2-1, with unresolved D. V was shortened by 0 bases and J by 6 bases, with 9 bases between the two germline ends. CDR1 KGHSH and CDR2 LQKENI come from the germline V gene. This CDR3 contains 14 residues. In DNA form, the CDR3 reads TGTGCCAGCTCACCACCTTACTCTCGCAATGAGCAGTTCTTC. As protein: CASSPPYSRNEQFF. Complete variable domain (other parts from reference TRBV18 and TRBJ2-1): NAGVMQNPRHLVRRRGQEARLRCSPMKGHSHVYWYRQLPEEGLKFMVYLQKENIIDESGMPKERFSAEFPKEGPSILRIQQVVRGDSAAYFCASSPPYSRNEQFFGPGTRLTVL.

The chain recombines TRBV7-9 with TRBJ2-1; D might be TRBD1 (7 bases). V was shortened by 11 bases and J by 7 bases, with 21 bases between the two germline ends. From germline, CDR1 is SEHNR and CDR2 FQNEAQ (reference sequence). The CDR3 has 14 amino acids. The CDR3: CAAGGLHLVNEQFF. CDR3 DNA sequence: TGTGCCGCAGGGGGACTCCACCTTGTAAATGAGCAGTTCTTC.

The chain uses TRBV9 and TRBJ2-3; D unclear. Germline-derived CDR1 and CDR2 are SGDLS and YYNGEE. The CDR3 sequence is 14 residues long. V was shortened by 0 bases and J by 2 bases, with 7 bases between the two germline ends. Here the CDR3 reads CASSVATATDTQYF. Here the CDR3 DNA reads TGTGCCAGCAGCGTAGCTACTGCCACAGATACGCAGTATTTT.

This clone has only one observation. The V and J genes are TRBV7-2 and TRBJ1-1; D uncertain. The V end was cut by 5 bases, the J end by 4 bases, with 20 bases between. The germline CDR1 and CDR2 sequences are SGHTA and FQGNSA. This CDR3 region has 16 residues. CDR3 bases: TGTGCCAGCAGCCTCGGCCTGCCGTCATCCGTCACTGAAGCTTTCTTT. It is translated as CASSLGLPSSVTEAFF.

The genes are TRBV28 and TRBJ1-1; unclear D gene. The CDR3 is 13 amino acids. Trimming removed 10 bases from V and 0 bases from J, with 12 bases in between. Germline values: CDR1 MDHEN, CDR2 SYDVKM. In nucleotides, the CDR3 is TGTGCCACCTCCACCACGGTGAACACTGAAGCTTTCTTT. Translation gives CATSTTVNTEAFF. Full variable domain (outside the CDR3, taken from reference TRBV28 and TRBJ1-1): DVKVTQSSRYLVKRTGEKVFLECVQDMDHENMFWYRQDPGLGLRLIYFSYDVKMKEKGDIPEGYSVSREKKERFSLILESASTNQTSMYLCATSTTVNTEAFFGQGTRLTVV.

The gene calls are TRBV11-1 and TRBJ2-2; 8 bases match TRBD1. Germline CDR1 SGHAT, CDR2 FQDESV (reference sequence). V lost 6 bases and J lost 5; bases outside the gene matches: 5. The CDR3 has 14 amino acids. The chain's CDR3 is CASRLRTGTGELFF. The CDR3 DNA reads TGTGCCAGCAGGCTCCGGACAGGGACCGGGGAGCTGTTTTTT.

This chain connects TRBV28 to TRBJ2-1, with 9 bases that match TRBD1. The CDR3 is made up of 16 amino acids. Germline V gene data show CDR1 as MDHEN and CDR2 as SYDVKM. With 6 bases clipped from V and 5 bases from J, the junction kept 11 bases outside the gene matches. In nucleotides, the CDR3 is TGTGCCAGCAGCCCTACGGGACAGGGCTTTAACAATGAGCAGTTCTTC. This gives the protein CASSPTGQGFNNEQFF.

This chain joins TRBV9 and TRBJ2-5; 8 nucleotides match TRBD1. Trimming cost V 1 base and J 1 base; bases outside gene matches: 6. The CDR3 runs 16 residues. Germline V CDR1 and CDR2: SGDLS, YYNGEE. This chain's CDR3 is CASSVRGTGLQETQYF. For the CDR3, the DNA is TGTGCCAGCAGCGTAAGGGGGACAGGCCTCCAAGAGACCCAGTACTTC.

V is TRBV7-2 and J is TRBJ2-7; no reliable D call. The germline V gene encodes CDR1 SGHTA and CDR2 FQGNSA. The CDR3 length is 13 residues. V was cut by 1 base and J by 3 bases, with 7 bases left in between. For the CDR3, the DNA is TGTGCCAGCAGCTTAGTTGAGAGCTACGAGCAGTACTTC. It codes for CASSLVESYEQYF.

In this sample, this clone turned up a few times. Other DNA variants within this sample encode the same CDR3. The V call is TRBV5-5, the J call TRBJ1-5; D is unclear. V dropped 0 bases and J dropped 5 bases, with 6 bases sitting between them. This CDR3 contains 13 residues. Germline V gives CDR1 SGHKS, CDR2 YYEKEE (reference sequence). The CDR3 spells CASSLGEDQPQHF. The CDR3 bases are TGTGCCAGCAGCTTGGGGGAGGATCAGCCCCAGCATTTT.

The chain employs TRBV12-2 and TRBJ2-1; TRBD1, the D gene given by the table, was not confirmed from the DNA. TRBV12-2 represents a pseudogene. The CDR3 is 16 amino acids. The CDR3 here is CASRLMEGDRFNEQFF. The CDR3 coding sequence is TGTGCAAGTCGCTTAATGGAGGGGGACAGATTTAATGAGCAGTTCTTC.

The rearrangement joins TRBV10-2 to TRBJ2-2; D perhaps matches TRBD2 (5 bases). CDR3 length: 14 residues. In germline, CDR1 is WSHSY, CDR2 SAAADI. Trimming removed 8 bases from V and 0 bases from J, with 10 bases in between. The CDR3 spells CASGSQTNTGELFF. The CDR3 region has the DNA TGCGCCAGCGGGAGTCAGACGAACACCGGGGAGCTGTTTTTT.

J is TRBJ2-2 and V is TRBV7-3, with TRBD2 as a possible D gene (5 bases). V was pared by 5 bases and J by 0 bases, with 7 bases between. Germline lookup yields CDR1 SGHTA and CDR2 FQGTGA. The CDR3 covers 14 residues. In nucleotides, the CDR3 is TGTGCCAGCAGCCCGGACTCGAACACCGGGGAGCTGTTTTTT. It translates to CASSPDSNTGELFF.

This clone was recorded a few times. This chain connects TRBV7-2 to TRBJ1-5; D unresolved. This CDR3 comprises 18 residues. Looked up from germline, CDR1 is SGHTA and CDR2 is FQGNSA. V lost 5 bases, J lost 0 bases, and 20 bases lay in between. The CDR3 here is CASSRFRREGYSNQPQHF. CDR3 sequence (DNA): TGTGCCAGCAGCCGCTTCCGTCGGGAGGGATATAGCAATCAGCCCCAGCATTTT.

In this sample, this clone turned up a few times. The chain links TRBV7-9 to TRBJ1-1; unclear D gene. The CDR3 contains 12 residues. Trimming pared 1 base from V and 3 bases from J, leaving 3 bases between. Germline lookup yields CDR1 SEHNR and CDR2 FQNEAQ (reference sequence). CDR3 sequence: CASSLVYTEAFF. The CDR3 DNA follows: TGTGCCAGCAGCTTAGTATACACTGAAGCTTTCTTT.